These T cell receptor beta chains were read from a single sample in a study of cytomegalovirus exposure and HLA in healthy donors. The table came from immunoSEQ multiplex PCR; TCRdb's copy has only in-frame clones and leaves some out. This table holds 150,000 to 200,000 clones, 80% to 90% found once. Sequencing was performed on PBMCs. These TCRs come from a woman aged 25 to 39 in good health and CMV-seronegative. Each CDR3 is given with its conserved first and last residue. Fields, in order: V gene, D gene, clone size, J gene, CDR3 protein, CDR3 DNA. D genes are given only for firm matches. The size of a clone is reported for some rows only, either as once, few or many, or as a class for expanded clones.

TRBV7-9	-	-	TRBJ1-1	CASSQAGTQKGFF	TGTGCCAGCAGTCAAGCCGGGACTCAAAAAGGTTTCTTT
TRBV7-6	-	once	TRBJ1-1	CASSLVSPTANTEAFF	TGTGCCAGCAGCTTAGTAAGCCCGACAGCGAACACTGAAGCTTTCTTT
TRBV27	TRBD1	-	TRBJ2-2	CASSSGQGINSAGELFF	TGTGCCAGCAGTTCGGGACAGGGCATCAACTCAGCCGGGGAGCTGTTTTTT
TRBV7-2	-	-	TRBJ2-2	CASSVGQNTGELFF	TGTGCCAGCAGCGTGGGACAGAACACCGGGGAGCTGTTTTTT
TRBV19	TRBD1	few	TRBJ2-7	CASSIDPTGSSYEQYF	TGTGCCAGTAGTATAGACCCGACAGGGAGCTCCTACGAGCAGTACTTC
TRBV30	-	-	TRBJ2-1	CASGSEYEQFF	TGTGCCTCAGGCTCGGAATATGAGCAGTTCTTC
TRBV19	-	-	TRBJ1-1	CASSIRRMNTEAFF	TGTGCCAGTAGTATCCGGCGGATGAACACTGAAGCTTTCTTT
TRBV7-9	TRBD1	-	TRBJ1-5	CASSLGQAGNQPQHF	TGTGCCAGCAGCTTGGGACAGGCTGGCAATCAGCCCCAGCATTTT
TRBV5-4	-	-	TRBJ1-2	CASSKPGVAVYGYTF	TGTGCCAGCAGCAAACCGGGGGTTGCGGTCTATGGCTACACCTTC
TRBV5-4	-	-	TRBJ1-6	CASSSVEVYNSPLHF	TGTGCCAGCAGCTCCGTGGAGGTCTATAATTCACCCCTCCACTTT
TRBV6-1	TRBD2	-	TRBJ2-1	CASSDTSGVNEQFF	TGTGCCAGCAGTGACACTAGCGGAGTTAATGAGCAGTTCTTC
TRBV18	-	-	TRBJ2-5	CASSPQVVHPTHRGINQETQYF	TGTGCCAGCTCACCACAGGTCGTACATCCGACGCATAGGGGTATTAACCAAGAGACCCAGTACTTC
TRBV29-1	TRBD2	-	TRBJ2-1	CSVAPTSGSGDEQFF	TGCAGCGTTGCCCCCACTAGCGGGAGTGGGGATGAGCAGTTCTTC
TRBV5-1	TRBD1	-	TRBJ1-1	CASSLVGQGTEAFF	TGCGCCAGCAGCTTGGTGGGACAGGGGACTGAAGCTTTCTTT
TRBV10-3	-	-	TRBJ2-7	CAISEGGDSYEQYF	TGTGCCATCAGTGAGGGGGGCGATTCCTACGAGCAGTACTTC
TRBV27	TRBD2	-	TRBJ2-2	CASRLAGGPNTGELFF	TGTGCCAGCAGGCTAGCGGGGGGGCCGAACACCGGGGAGCTGTTTTTT
TRBV19	-	once	TRBJ2-7	CASSKTASLSYEQYF	TGTGCCAGTAGCAAGACAGCTTCTCTATCCTACGAGCAGTACTTC
TRBV6-1	-	-	TRBJ2-5	CASSEAPGFRETQYF	TGTGCCAGCAGTGAAGCGCCGGGGTTCCGGGAGACCCAGTACTTC
TRBV18	TRBD2	once	TRBJ2-5	CASSPRQRGLAGVWETQYF	TGTGCCAGCTCACCTAGGCAACGCGGACTAGCGGGGGTTTGGGAGACCCAGTACTTC
TRBV30	TRBD2	few	TRBJ2-3	CAWSVLAGGPTDTQYF	TGTGCCTGGAGTGTACTGGCGGGAGGGCCCACAGATACGCAGTATTTT
TRBV19	-	-	TRBJ2-7	CASSKGGSPSSSYEQYF	TGTGCCAGTAGTAAGGGAGGCTCCCCCTCTAGCTCCTACGAGCAGTACTTC
TRBV7-8	-	-	TRBJ2-2	CASSPRPQGNTGELFF	TGTGCCAGCAGCCCCCGTCCCCAGGGGAACACCGGGGAGCTGTTTTTT
TRBV29-1	-	few	TRBJ1-4	CSAGQLEGKLFF	TGCAGCGCGGGACAACTAGAAGGAAAACTGTTTTTT
TRBV6-5	-	-	TRBJ1-4	CASSYLQGRNEKLFF	TGTGCCAGCAGTTACCTACAGGGCCGTAATGAAAAACTGTTTTTT
TRBV7-6	-	-	TRBJ2-7	CASSRVYEQYF	TGTGCCAGCAGCCGGGTCTACGAGCAGTACTTC
TRBV29-1	-	few	TRBJ2-7	CSVEGGTSYEQYF	TGCAGCGTTGAGGGCGGGACCTCCTACGAGCAGTACTTC
TRBV6-5	-	-	TRBJ2-3	CASSYLAGSTDTQYF	TGTGCCAGCAGTTACTTGGCGGGAAGCACAGATACGCAGTATTTT
TRBV30	TRBD2	-	TRBJ2-1	CAWSFSGNNEQFF	TGTGCCTGGAGTTTTAGCGGGAACAATGAGCAGTTCTTC
TRBV5-1	TRBD2	-	TRBJ2-3	CASSLVSGRPDTQYF	TGCGCCAGCAGCTTGGTTAGCGGGAGGCCAGATACGCAGTATTTT